This T cell receptor beta chain was profiled in a study of blood T cell repertoires in COVID-19. Whole-study context: Collection of acute and convalescent COVID-19 samples took place in the United States, Italy and Spain. Sources were T cells, B-cell-depleted T cells, or PBMCs; the material itself was cDNA or gDNA.

Participants were aged about 18 to 100 years, lived in around 25 US areas, and enrolled virtually. Profiling relied on immunoSEQ multiplex PCR, and the TCRdb table lists in-frame clones only, not all of them. The table records 490,000 or so clones, 88% of them present only once. CDR1 is SGHRS and CDR2 is YFSETQ in the germline V gene. The CDR3 covers 13 residues. The V gene end was trimmed by 5 bases and the J gene end by 6 bases; junction bases not matched to a gene: 7. Sequencing input: PBMCs or T cells enriched from blood (not recorded which). V usage is TRBV5-1 and J usage is TRBJ1-2; TRBD1 agrees at 7 bases. The origin of this receptor is a woman aged 60-75 years who had recovered from COVID-19. The CDR3 sequence: CASSEQGNHGYTF. CDR3 nucleotide sequence: TGCGCCAGCAGTGAACAGGGGAACCATGGCTACACCTTC.